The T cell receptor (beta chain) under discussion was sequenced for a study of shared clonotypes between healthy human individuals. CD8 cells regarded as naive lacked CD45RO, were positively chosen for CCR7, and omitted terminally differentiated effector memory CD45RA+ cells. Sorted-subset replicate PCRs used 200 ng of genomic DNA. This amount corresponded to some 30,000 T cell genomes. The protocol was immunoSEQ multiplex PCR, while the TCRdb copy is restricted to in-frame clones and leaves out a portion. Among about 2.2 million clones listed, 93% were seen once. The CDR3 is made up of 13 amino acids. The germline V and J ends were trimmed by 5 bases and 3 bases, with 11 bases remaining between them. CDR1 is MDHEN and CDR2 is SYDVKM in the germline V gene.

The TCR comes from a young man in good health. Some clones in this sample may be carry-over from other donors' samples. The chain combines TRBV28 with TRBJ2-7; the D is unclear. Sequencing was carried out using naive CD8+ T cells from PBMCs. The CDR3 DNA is TGTGCCAGCAGTCCTTATGTTCGCTACGAGCAGTACTTC. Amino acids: CASSPYVRYEQYF. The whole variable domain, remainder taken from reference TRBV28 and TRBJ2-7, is DVKVTQSSRYLVKRTGEKVFLECVQDMDHENMFWYRQDPGLGLRLIYFSYDVKMKEKGDIPEGYSVSREKKERFSLILESASTNQTSMYLCASSPYVRYEQYFGPGTRLTVT.